This T cell receptor (beta chain) originates from a study of vaccination and CD4 T cells after COVID-19 (dated by TCRdb to between 2021 and 2024). Background for the entire study: Convalescent patients had a positive SARS-CoV-2 result on nasal swab PCR, and of these patients, nine had mild disease and one had severe disease. Post-vaccine blood samples were obtained a median of approximately 74 days after the second vaccine dose, with a range of roughly 12 to 250 days. In roughly nine COVID-19 convalescent patients and a handful of infection-naive healthy vaccine recipients, the spike-specific CD4+ TCR repertoire before mRNA vaccination was compared with the repertoire after mRNA vaccination. Post-COVID blood samples from convalescent patients were collected a median of about 110 days after diagnosis, with a range of roughly 35 to 161 days. Control cultures used a CEFX viral epitope pool as positive control, an HIV-1 Nef peptide pool as negative control, or no peptide. Each participant got two doses of either the Pfizer-BioNTech BNT162b2 vaccine (n=8) or the Moderna mRNA-1273 vaccine (n=2). Overlapping spike peptide pools from SARS-CoV-2 and from the common cold coronaviruses HCoV-NL63, HCoV-OC43 and HCoV-229E were used as culture stimuli. In the convalescent cohort there were six males and four females, among whom were two Hispanic individuals, seven Caucasians, two Asians and one multiracial person.

About this clonotype itself: Its antigen is still unknown. Per-base qualities were not stored, and no clone one base away is much larger.

The library relied on PCR. DNA from cultured CD4+ T cells was subjected to TCR sequencing with the Oncomine TCR Beta short-read assay at the Johns Hopkins FTIC core. The QIAamp micro DNA kit was used to extract genomic DNA from the cultured CD4+ T cells. The Oncomine TCR Beta libraries from cultured CD4+ T cells were pooled using unique dual indexes and then sequenced on an Illumina iSeq 100. The paper's processing steps were these. Non-productive sequences were removed, and CDR3s that did not start with C, did not end with F or W, or were shorter than 7 amino acids were discarded. The MANAFEST web application was used to identify antigen-specific clonotypes by comparing peptide-stimulated wells against reference wells and other culture wells. To be called positive, a clone needed an FDR below 0.05, an odds ratio above 5, and a productive frequency above 0.1% in at least two of three replicate wells. A clonotype was classed as cross-reactive if the clonotype showed significant expansion both in SARS-CoV-2 spike wells and in at least one common cold coronavirus spike condition. Using R version 3.6.1, CDR3 homology was evaluated through Levenshtein distances (stringdist) along with unrooted phylogenetic trees (ape). TCRdb itself trimmed the public reads at Q25 with fastp, ran MiXCR and retained productive beta chains. All rows with the same CDR3 protein become a single entry with the most common DNA and genes. It is TCRdb's table, rather than the study itself, that gives the V and J calls and clone size. This sample comprises roughly 2,400 distinct CDR3 sequences, 25% to 30% of them detected only once. 25% to 30% of the sample comes from the top ten.

In light of the paper, this sample's treatment or condition label describes: roughly 11-day PBMC culture with coronavirus spike peptide pools or control peptides (ViraFEST assay). The ViraFEST assay was used in the study, in which antigen-specific T cells were expanded with peptide pools and expanded clonotypes were subsequently identified by TCR sequencing. The convalescent patients' positive SARS-CoV-2 PCR tests fell between March and December 2020, which was before the Alpha, Beta and Delta variants emerged in the United States. Approximately 1.8 million PBMCs per well were cultured in IMDM with roughly 4.8% human AB serum and 8.5 to 10 IU/ml IL-2, plus 10 ug/ml peptide pools. On days 3 and 7, half of the culture medium was replaced with fresh IL-2-containing medium. CD4+ T cells were isolated after roughly 9 days of culture through negative selection using the EasySep CD4+ T cell isolation kit. PBMCs were separated from whole blood using Ficoll-Paque Plus gradient centrifugation and then either used fresh or cryopreserved at -140C. Each culture condition was generally run in triplicate wells.

At the junction V is shortened by 5 bases and J by 7 bases, with 8 bases in between. The CDR3, from cysteine to phenylalanine, totals 11 residues. Only the CDR3 region is kept as DNA, spanning 33 bases read in frame from base 1. CDR1 and CDR2 (LNHDA, SQIVND) derive from the germline V gene (reference sequence). On the study overall, not on this receptor specifically: The number of convalescent patients in the study was relatively small, and the study did not examine early timepoints following natural infection. Among the post-vaccine SARS-CoV-2-reactive clones in convalescent patients, a median 86.3% showed up only after vaccination, which suggests vaccine-specific priming. Although the median number of SARS-CoV-2-reactive clonotypes went up from 20 to 25 after infection to 38 after vaccination, the increase was not significant. Nearly all vaccine-specific clones in convalescent patients (304 of 307) were mono-reactive for SARS-CoV-2 spike rather than cross-reactive with common cold coronaviruses.

The source is a human donor who had recovered from COVID-19. The chain couples TRBV19 to TRBJ1-2; the D gene lacks a confident call. The sample was CD4+ T cells from blood, cultured in vitro, taken after SARS-CoV-2 vaccination. For the CDR3, the sequence is CASSRGGGYTF. Here is the DNA: TGTGCCAGTAGTCGGGGTGGTGGCTACACCTTC.